The sequence of this T cell receptor (beta chain) was determined in a study of Ad26.COV2.S vaccination and SARS-CoV-2 variants. Study-wide background: A participant enrolled in the COV1001 Ad26.COV2.S trial arm provided the sample. In the study, Ad26.COV2.S was injected intramuscularly once, or twice 56 days apart. The study's findings and limits: Similar non-spike TCR breadth was seen in vaccine and placebo recipients.

Data came from immunoSEQ multiplex PCR; TCRdb stores just in-frame clones and leaves some out. Of 300,000 to 500,000 clones in the sample, around nine tenths were seen once. Noted treatment: roughly 18 received Ad26.COV2.S at low or high dose, single or two shots; 5 received placebo; per-sample allocation not given. At day 63 after the first vaccine or placebo injection, samples were drawn. Points on this clone: Its target is unknown.

CDR3 length equals 15 residues. V lost 4 bases to trimming and J lost 3 bases, with 13 bases between them. Per germline, CDR1 LGHNA and CDR2 YSLEER. The sequence came from a person between 18 and 59 years old who received the Ad26.COV2.S COVID-19 vaccine or a placebo. Here the sequenced sample was peripheral blood, taken in a trial of Ad26.COV2.S vaccine versus placebo. The rearrangement links TRBV4-3 to TRBJ2-1, with D tentatively TRBD2 (6 bases). The CDR3 sequence: CASSPEGGLYNEQFF. CDR3 DNA sequence: TGCGCCAGCAGCCCTGAGGGAGGCCTCTACAATGAGCAGTTCTTC.